The 8 T cell receptor beta chains reported below all come from one sample, sequenced in a study of blood T cells in healthy people across ages. The use of a sample-barcoded 5' primer and a J-beta primer mix characterized a second PCR of about 7 to 12 cycles. A single record per CDR3 protein comes from TCRdb applying MiXCR to the 5' RACE reads. Here the sample spans roughly 1,000,000 distinct CDR3 sequences, 20% to 25% being singletons. The data also belong to a second study, concerning T cells of mothers and their children.

The sequenced sample was blood. The receptor set was obtained from a girl aged 2 to 10 in good health.

This clonotype appeared a single time. This chain uses TRBV29-1 with TRBJ2-5, with D unclear. V was cut by 0 bases and J by 9 bases, with 11 bases left in between. This CDR3 is 12 amino acids long. Germline CDR1 SQVTM, CDR2 ANQGSEA. Here the CDR3 reads CSVEDPAMPQYF. The CDR3 DNA reads TGCAGCGTTGAAGATCCGGCGATGCCCCAGTACTTC.

The V call is TRBV11-3, the J call TRBJ1-5; a weak D match, TRBD1 (5 bases). The V and J ends lost 5 bases and 5 bases respectively, with 13 bases between them. Germline V gene lookup returns CDR1 SGHNT and CDR2 YENEEA. CDR3 length equals 14 residues. The CDR3 protein is CASSLNGGDQPQHF. In nucleotides, the CDR3 is TGTGCCAGCAGCCTAAATGGGGGGGATCAGCCCCAGCATTTT. The variable domain in full, with the rest retrieved from reference TRBV11-3 and TRBJ1-5, is EAGVVQSPRYKIIEKKQPVAFWCNPISGHNTLYWYLQNLGQGPELLIRYENEEAVDDSQLPKDRFSAERLKGVDSTLKIQPAELGDSAVYLCASSLNGGDQPQHFGDGTRLSIL.

This clonotype has a handful of counts. CDR3 coding DNA: TGTGCCAGCAGCTTAAACAGGTACTACGAGCAGTACTTC. Its protein is CASSLNRYYEQYF. V is TRBV13 and J is TRBJ2-7, with D perhaps matching TRBD1 (5 bases). CDR1 is PRHDT, CDR2 FYEKMQ, per germline (reference sequence). With 2 bases removed from V and 3 bases from J, the gap between germline ends came to 8 bases. The CDR3 totals 13 residues.

The sample holds a few counts of this clonotype. The chain is built from TRBV4-2 and TRBJ1-5, with D possibly matching TRBD1 (5 bases). The germline CDR1 and CDR2 sequences are LGHNA and YNFKEQ. V gave up 4 bases and J gave up 2 bases, with 15 bases separating them. This CDR3 has 16 residues. DNA for the CDR3: TGTGCCAGCAGCCTCACGGGCCAGGGCGGCAATCAGCCCCAGCATTTT. This codes for CASSLTGQGGNQPQHF.

This clonotype was observed a handful of times. The rearrangement links TRBV15 to TRBJ2-1; 9 positions match TRBD1. The CDR3 covers 16 residues. Looked up from germline, CDR1 is LNHNV and CDR2 is YYDKDF (reference sequence). V shed 5 bases, J shed 6 bases, and the junction held 11 bases outside the gene matches. In DNA, the CDR3 is TGTGCCACCAGCCAAATGCCGGGACAGGGTTTCAATGAGCAGTTCTTC. Protein product: CATSQMPGQGFNEQFF.

This clonotype was counted only a few times. The rearrangement links TRBV12-3 or TRBV12-4 to TRBJ1-5, with 10 positions matching TRBD1. Trimming at V came to 6 bases and at J to 3 bases, leaving 2 bases not matched to a gene. The CDR3 has 14 residues. The CDR3 DNA reads TGTGCCAGCAGCGGACAGGGGGACAATCAGCCCCAGCATTTT. Translating gives CASSGQGDNQPQHF.

Remarks on this clonotype: One end of the junction is discordant with germline, which a read error may explain. This rearrangement joins TRBV29-1 to TRBJ1-1, with D unresolved. CDR3 length: 13 amino acids. Looked up from germline, CDR1 is SQVTM and CDR2 is ANQGSEA. CDR3 sequence reads: CSVERAEVAEASF. Here the CDR3 DNA reads TGCAGCGTTGAACGGGCCGAAGTCGCTGAAGCTTCCTTT.

The CDR3 DNA reads as TGTGCCAGCAGGCCGGGGTTCTCCTCCTACGAGCAGTACTTC. This encodes CASRPGFSSYEQYF. The chain has TRBV6-5 and TRBJ2-1, with a possible D match to TRBD2 (5 bases). Gene TRBJ2-7 matches the end of the DNA better, so the J call may be wrong. The CDR3 is 14 residues long. Germline loops: CDR1 MNHEY, CDR2 SVGAGI.